The 8 T cell receptor beta chains listed next were all sequenced from one sample in a study of cytomegalovirus exposure and HLA in healthy donors. The PCR ran on 60 Vbeta and 13 Jbeta primers. The assay was immunoSEQ multiplex PCR, and TCRdb's table has in-frame clones only and misses some. The table lists 95,000 to 150,000 clones, around three quarters of them singletons. The sequencing input was PBMCs. Receptors were obtained from a human donor in good health.

As concerns this clone: The junction departs from germline at one end; a sequencing error may be responsible. Additional DNA sequences in this sample encode the identical CDR3. The chain uses TRBV4-2 and TRBJ2-7, with a tentative D call TRBD1 (6 bases). Germline CDR1 and CDR2: LGHNA and YNFKEQ. This CDR3 spans 12 amino acids. Here the CDR3 reads CASSRDTYEQYF. CDR3 sequence (DNA): TGTGCCAGCAGCCGGGACACCTATGAGCAGTACTTC.

This rearrangement joins TRBV7-9 to TRBJ1-1; D is perhaps TRBD1 (6 bases). Germline assignment: CDR1 SEHNR and CDR2 FQNEAQ (reference sequence). Trimming stripped 5 bases from V and 3 bases from J, with 19 bases between. The CDR3 runs to 16 residues. The CDR3 loop reads CASSTGAAYRDTEAFF. CDR3 nucleotides: TGTGCCAGCAGCACTGGGGCGGCCTACAGGGACACTGAAGCTTTCTTT. Variable domain in full (rest from reference TRBV7-9 and TRBJ1-1): DTGVSQNPRHKITKRGQNVTFRCDPISEHNRLYWYRQTLGQGPEFLTYFQNEAQLEKSRLLSDRFSAERPKGSFSTLEIQRTEQGDSAMYLCASSTGAAYRDTEAFFGQGTRLTVV.

This clone was picked up a small number of times. The gene calls are TRBV9 and TRBJ2-1; D is uncertain. V was pared by 3 bases and J by 0 bases, with 16 bases between. The CDR3 spans 17 residues. Germline lookup yields CDR1 SGDLS and CDR2 YYNGEE. CDR3 in DNA: TGTGCCAGCAGCGCCTCGTACTCGAGGAGCTCCTACAATGAGCAGTTCTTC. Its protein is CASSASYSRSSYNEQFF.

This chain links TRBV10-3 with TRBJ2-5, with TRBD1 as a possible D gene (5 bases). The length of the CDR3 is 13 residues. Per germline, CDR1 ENHRY and CDR2 SYGVKD. The V and J ends lost 3 bases and 4 bases respectively, with 9 bases between them. CDR3 nucleotide sequence: TGTGCCATCAGTGACGAGCAGGGAGAGACCCAGTACTTC. Protein: CAISDEQGETQYF.

V is TRBV27 and J is TRBJ1-5; D might be TRBD1 (6 bases). Germline CDR1 reads MNHEY; CDR2 reads SMNVEV (reference sequence). V gave up 7 bases and J gave up 3 bases, with 16 bases separating them. The CDR3 runs 15 residues. DNA for the CDR3: TGTGCCAGCAAGCAGAGGGGGTCATACAATCAGCCCCAGCATTTT. It is translated as CASKQRGSYNQPQHF.

The chain uses TRBV2 and TRBJ1-5; 7 bases agree with TRBD1. Looked up from germline, CDR1 is SNHLY and CDR2 is FYNNEI. V dropped 6 bases and J dropped 0; count of bases not matched to a gene: 8. The length of the CDR3 is 16 residues. CDR3 sequence reads: CASRVEGAYSNQPQHF. The CDR3 DNA reads as TGTGCCAGCAGGGTTGAGGGGGCCTATAGCAATCAGCCCCAGCATTTT.

V is TRBV27 and J is TRBJ2-1, with 7 bases lining up with TRBD2. V shed 6 bases, J shed 8 bases, and the junction held 22 bases outside the gene matches. Germline assignment: CDR1 MNHEY and CDR2 SMNVEV (reference sequence). The CDR3 loop spans 18 amino acids. DNA of the CDR3: TGTGCCAGCAGGGAGAGAGGGAGGGCCGGGGCTGTGGGCGATGAGCAGTTCTTC. Residues: CASRERGRAGAVGDEQFF.

Regarding this clone: Germline is not matched at one junction end, which may reflect a read error. The chain couples TRBV7-9 to TRBJ1-1; no clear D gene. The CDR3 is 14 residues long. In germline, CDR1 is SEHNR, CDR2 FQNEAQ (reference sequence). The CDR3, as DNA: TGTTCCAGCAGCTTTCCGCGGCCGAACACTGAAGCTTTCTTT. Translating it yields CSSSFPRPNTEAFF.